The present T cell receptor beta chain was sequenced within a study of vaccination effects on CD4 cells after COVID-19. Turning to the study itself: Two recovered convalescent patients were sampled 16 days and one week pre-vaccination. Study results and limitations: Few convalescent patients, and no early post-infection timepoints, were available to the study.

Ahead of sequencing, the ViraFEST assay grew antigen-specific CD4+ T cells using viral peptide pools. Following 10 days of culture, CD4+ T cells were isolated. The individual was infected with SARS-CoV-2 between March and December 2020, as confirmed by PCR. Wells each received over 1.5 million PBMC, cultured with approximately 9 IU/ml IL-2 and roughly 10 ug/ml peptides. Deletions cut 6 bases from V and 5 bases from J, with 8 bases between. CDR1 is KGHDR, CDR2 SFDVKD, per germline. This CDR3 has 12 residues. Regarding this clone: Its cognate antigen is unknown.

Using immunoSEQ multiplex PCR, the repertoire was profiled, and TCRdb retains in-frame clones only, with some absent. The sample records 40,000 to 50,000 clones, approximately 81% being singletons. This sequence was found in a human donor who had a prior SARS-CoV-2 infection. The sequencing used CD4+ T cells from PBMCs cultured with a peptide pool, collected before COVID-19 vaccination. The chain is built from TRBV24-1 and TRBJ2-3; D is undetermined. CDR3 region: CATSQPGDTQYF. DNA for the CDR3: TGTGCCACCAGTCAGCCAGGAGATACGCAGTATTTT.